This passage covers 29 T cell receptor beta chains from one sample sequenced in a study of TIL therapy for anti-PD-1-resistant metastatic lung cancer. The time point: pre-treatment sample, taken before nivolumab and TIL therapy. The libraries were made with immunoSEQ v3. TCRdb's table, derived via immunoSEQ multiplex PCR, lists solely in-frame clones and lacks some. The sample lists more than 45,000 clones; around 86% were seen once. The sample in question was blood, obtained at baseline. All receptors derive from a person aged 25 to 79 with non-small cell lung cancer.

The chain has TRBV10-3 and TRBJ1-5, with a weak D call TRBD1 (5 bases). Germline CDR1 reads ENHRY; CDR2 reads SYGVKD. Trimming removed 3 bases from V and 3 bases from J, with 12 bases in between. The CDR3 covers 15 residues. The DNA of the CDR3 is TGTGCCATCAGTGAACAGGAGCTTTCCAATCAGCCCCAGCATTTT. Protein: CAISEQELSNQPQHF.

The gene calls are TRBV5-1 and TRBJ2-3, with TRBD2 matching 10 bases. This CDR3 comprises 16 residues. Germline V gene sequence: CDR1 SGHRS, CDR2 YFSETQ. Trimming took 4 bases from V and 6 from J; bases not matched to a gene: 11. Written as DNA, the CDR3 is TGCGCCAGCAGCCCGGGAGAGGGACTAGCGTCGGATACGCAGTATTTT. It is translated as CASSPGEGLASDTQYF.

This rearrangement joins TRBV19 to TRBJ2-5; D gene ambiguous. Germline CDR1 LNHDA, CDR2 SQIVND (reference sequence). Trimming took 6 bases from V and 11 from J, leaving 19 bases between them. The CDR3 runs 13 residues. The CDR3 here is CASSVRMEQKQYF. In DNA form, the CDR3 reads TGTGCCAGTAGCGTACGTATGGAGCAGAAACAGTACTTC.

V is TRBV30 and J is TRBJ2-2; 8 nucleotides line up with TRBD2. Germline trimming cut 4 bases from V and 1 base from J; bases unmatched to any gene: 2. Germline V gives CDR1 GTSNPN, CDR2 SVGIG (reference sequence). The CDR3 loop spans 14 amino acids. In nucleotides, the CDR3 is TGTGCCTGGATGGGACTAGTGAACACCGGGGAGCTGTTTTTT. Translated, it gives CAWMGLVNTGELFF.

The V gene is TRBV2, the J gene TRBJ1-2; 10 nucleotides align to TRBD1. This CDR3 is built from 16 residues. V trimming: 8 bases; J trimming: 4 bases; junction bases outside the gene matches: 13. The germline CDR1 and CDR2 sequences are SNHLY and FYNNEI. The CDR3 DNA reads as TGTGCCAGCTCCTACCTCCCGGGACAGGGGATCTATGGCTACACCTTC. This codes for CASSYLPGQGIYGYTF.

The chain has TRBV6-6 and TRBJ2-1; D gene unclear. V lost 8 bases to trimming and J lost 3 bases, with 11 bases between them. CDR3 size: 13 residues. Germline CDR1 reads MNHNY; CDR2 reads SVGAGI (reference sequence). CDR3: CASVGKSYNEQFF. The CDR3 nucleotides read TGTGCCAGCGTCGGCAAGAGCTACAATGAGCAGTTCTTC.

The chain's CDR3 is CASSLGLTAAEAFF. CDR3 nucleotide sequence: TGCGCCAGCAGCTTAGGACTGACCGCGGCTGAAGCTTTCTTT. The chain employs TRBV5-1 and TRBJ1-1; D remains ambiguous. Germline V lookup: CDR1 SGHRS, CDR2 YFSETQ. Trimming shortened V by 2 bases and J by 6 bases, and 14 bases separated the two germline ends. The CDR3 length is 14 residues.

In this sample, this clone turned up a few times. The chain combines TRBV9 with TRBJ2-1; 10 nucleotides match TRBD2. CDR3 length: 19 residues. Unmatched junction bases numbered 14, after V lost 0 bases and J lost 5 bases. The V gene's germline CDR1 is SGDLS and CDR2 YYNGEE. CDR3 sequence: CASSVAQGAAGTSDNEQFF. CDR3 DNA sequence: TGTGCCAGCAGCGTAGCCCAGGGGGCAGCCGGGACTAGCGACAATGAGCAGTTCTTC.

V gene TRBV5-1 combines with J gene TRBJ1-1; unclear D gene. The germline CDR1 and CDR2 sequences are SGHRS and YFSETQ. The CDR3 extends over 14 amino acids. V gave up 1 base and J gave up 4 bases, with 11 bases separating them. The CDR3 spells CASSLRAEGTEAFF. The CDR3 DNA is TGCGCCAGCAGCTTGAGGGCCGAGGGCACTGAAGCTTTCTTT.

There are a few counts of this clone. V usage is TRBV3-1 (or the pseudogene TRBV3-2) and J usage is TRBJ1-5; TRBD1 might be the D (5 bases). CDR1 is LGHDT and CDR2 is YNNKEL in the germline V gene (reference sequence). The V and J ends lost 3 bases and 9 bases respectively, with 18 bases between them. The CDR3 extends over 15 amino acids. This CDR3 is CASSQGTFSKGPQHF. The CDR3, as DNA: TGTGCCAGCAGCCAGGGGACTTTTTCTAAGGGGCCCCAGCATTTT.

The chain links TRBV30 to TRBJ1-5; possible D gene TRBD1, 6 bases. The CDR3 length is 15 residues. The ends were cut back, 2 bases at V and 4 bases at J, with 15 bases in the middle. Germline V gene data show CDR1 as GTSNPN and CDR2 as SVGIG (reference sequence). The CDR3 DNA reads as TGTGCCTGGAGTCCTCCGGACAGAAGAAATCAGCCCCAGCATTTT. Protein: CAWSPPDRRNQPQHF. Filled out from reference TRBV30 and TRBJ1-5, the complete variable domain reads SQTIHQWPATLVQPVGSPLSLECTVEGTSNPNLYWYRQAAGRGLQLLFYSVGIGQISSEVPQNLSASRPQDRQFILSSKKLLLSDSGFYLCAWSPPDRRNQPQHFGDGTRLSIL.

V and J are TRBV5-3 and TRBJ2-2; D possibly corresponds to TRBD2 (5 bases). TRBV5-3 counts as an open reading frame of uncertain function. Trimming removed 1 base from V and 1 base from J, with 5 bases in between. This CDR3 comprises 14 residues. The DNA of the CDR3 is TGTGCCAGAAGCTTGCGGGGGAACACCGGGGAGCTGTTTTTT. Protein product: CARSLRGNTGELFF.

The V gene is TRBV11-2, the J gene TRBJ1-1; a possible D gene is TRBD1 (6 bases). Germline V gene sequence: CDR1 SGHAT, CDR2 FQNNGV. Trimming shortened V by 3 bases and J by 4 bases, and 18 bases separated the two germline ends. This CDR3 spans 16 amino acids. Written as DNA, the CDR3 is TGTGCCAGCAGCTTTAGGGGGTCCCCTTGGGGCACTGAAGCTTTCTTT. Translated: CASSFRGSPWGTEAFF.

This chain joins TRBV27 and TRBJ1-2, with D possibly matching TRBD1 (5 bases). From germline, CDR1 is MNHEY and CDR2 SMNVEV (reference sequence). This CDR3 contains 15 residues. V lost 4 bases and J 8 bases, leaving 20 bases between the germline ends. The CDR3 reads CASSSRGEVVGGYTF. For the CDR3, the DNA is TGTGCCAGCAGTTCTCGAGGGGAGGTTGTCGGAGGCTACACCTTC.

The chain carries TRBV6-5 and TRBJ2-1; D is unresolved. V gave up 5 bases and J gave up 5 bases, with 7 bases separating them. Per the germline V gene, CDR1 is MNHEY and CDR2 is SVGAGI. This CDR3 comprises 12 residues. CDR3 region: CASSRRNNEQFF. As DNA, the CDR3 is TGTGCCAGCAGTCGACGGAACAATGAGCAGTTCTTC.

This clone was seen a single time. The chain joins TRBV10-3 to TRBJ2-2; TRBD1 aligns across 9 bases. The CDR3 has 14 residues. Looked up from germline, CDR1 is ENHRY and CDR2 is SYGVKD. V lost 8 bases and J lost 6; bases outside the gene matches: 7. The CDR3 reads CAIGPGQGSGELFF. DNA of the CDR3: TGTGCCATCGGGCCGGGACAGGGTTCCGGGGAGCTGTTTTTT.

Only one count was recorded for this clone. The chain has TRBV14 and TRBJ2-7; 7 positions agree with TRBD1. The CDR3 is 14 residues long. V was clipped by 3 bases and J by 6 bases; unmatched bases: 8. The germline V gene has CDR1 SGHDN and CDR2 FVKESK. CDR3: CASSHSPGGPEQYF. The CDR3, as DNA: TGTGCCAGCAGCCATTCCCCAGGGGGACCCGAGCAGTACTTC.

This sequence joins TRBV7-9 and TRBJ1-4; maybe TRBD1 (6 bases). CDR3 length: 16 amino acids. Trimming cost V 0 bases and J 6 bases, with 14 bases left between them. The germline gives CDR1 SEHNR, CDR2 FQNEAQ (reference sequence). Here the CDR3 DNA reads TGTGCCAGCAGCTTAGCGGTCGGGGGCATGGATGAAAAACTGTTTTTT. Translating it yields CASSLAVGGMDEKLFF.

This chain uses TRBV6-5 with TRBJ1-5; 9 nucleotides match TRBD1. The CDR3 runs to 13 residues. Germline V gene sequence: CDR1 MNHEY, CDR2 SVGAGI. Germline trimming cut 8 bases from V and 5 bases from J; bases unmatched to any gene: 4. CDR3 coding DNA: TGTGCCAGCCAAGGACAGGGGTATCAGCCCCAGCATTTT. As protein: CASQGQGYQPQHF.

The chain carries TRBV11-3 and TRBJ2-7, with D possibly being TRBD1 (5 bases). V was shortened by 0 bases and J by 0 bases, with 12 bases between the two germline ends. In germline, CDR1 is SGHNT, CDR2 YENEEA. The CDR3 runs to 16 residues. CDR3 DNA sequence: TGTGCCAGCAGCTTAGATCTGTCAGGGCTCTCCTACGAGCAGTACTTC. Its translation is CASSLDLSGLSYEQYF. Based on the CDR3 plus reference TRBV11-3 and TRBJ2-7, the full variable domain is EAGVVQSPRYKIIEKKQPVAFWCNPISGHNTLYWYLQNLGQGPELLIRYENEEAVDDSQLPKDRFSAERLKGVDSTLKIQPAELGDSAVYLCASSLDLSGLSYEQYFGPGTRLTVT.

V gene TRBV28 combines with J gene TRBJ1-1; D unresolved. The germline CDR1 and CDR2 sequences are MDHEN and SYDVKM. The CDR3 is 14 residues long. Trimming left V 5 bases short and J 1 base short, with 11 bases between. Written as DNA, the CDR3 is TGTGCCAGCAGTCCAGGATGGAGGAACACTGAAGCTTTCTTT. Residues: CASSPGWRNTEAFF.

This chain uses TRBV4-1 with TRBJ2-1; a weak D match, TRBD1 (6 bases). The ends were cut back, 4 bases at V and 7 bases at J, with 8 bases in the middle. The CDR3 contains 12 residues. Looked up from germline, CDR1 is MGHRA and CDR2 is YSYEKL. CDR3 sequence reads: CASSLGGNEQFF. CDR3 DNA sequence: TGCGCCAGCAGCCTAGGGGGTAATGAGCAGTTCTTC.

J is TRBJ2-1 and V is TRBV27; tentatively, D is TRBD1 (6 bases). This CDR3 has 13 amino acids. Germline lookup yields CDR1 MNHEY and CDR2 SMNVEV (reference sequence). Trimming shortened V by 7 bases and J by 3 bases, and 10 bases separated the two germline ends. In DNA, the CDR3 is TGTGCCAGCAAAGAGGACAGCTACAATGAGCAGTTCTTC. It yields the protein CASKEDSYNEQFF.

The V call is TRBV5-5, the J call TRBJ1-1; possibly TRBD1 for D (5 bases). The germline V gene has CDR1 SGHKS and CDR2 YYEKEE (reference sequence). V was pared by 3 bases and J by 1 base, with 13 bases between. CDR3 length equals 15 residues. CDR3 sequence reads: CASSWGGLKNTEAFF. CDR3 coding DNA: TGTGCCAGCAGCTGGGGGGGACTGAAGAACACTGAAGCTTTCTTT.

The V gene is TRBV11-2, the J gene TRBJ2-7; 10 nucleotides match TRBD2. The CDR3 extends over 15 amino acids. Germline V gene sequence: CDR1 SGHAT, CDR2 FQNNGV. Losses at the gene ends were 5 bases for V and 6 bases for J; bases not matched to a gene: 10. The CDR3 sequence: CASSRTSGTSREQYF. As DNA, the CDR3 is TGTGCCAGCAGCAGAACTAGCGGGACATCTCGCGAGCAGTACTTC.

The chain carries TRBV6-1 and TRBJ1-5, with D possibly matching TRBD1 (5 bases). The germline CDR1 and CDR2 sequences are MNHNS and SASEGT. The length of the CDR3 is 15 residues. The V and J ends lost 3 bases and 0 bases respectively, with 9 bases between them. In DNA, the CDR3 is TGTGCCAGCAGTGAGGTAGGGGATAGCAATCAGCCCCAGCATTTT. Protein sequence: CASSEVGDSNQPQHF.

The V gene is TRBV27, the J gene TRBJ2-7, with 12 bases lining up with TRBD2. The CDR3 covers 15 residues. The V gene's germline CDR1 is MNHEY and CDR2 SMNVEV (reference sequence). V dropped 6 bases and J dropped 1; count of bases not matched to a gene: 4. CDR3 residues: CASSTTSGRSYEQYF. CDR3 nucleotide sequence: TGTGCCAGCAGCACGACTAGCGGGAGATCCTACGAGCAGTACTTC.

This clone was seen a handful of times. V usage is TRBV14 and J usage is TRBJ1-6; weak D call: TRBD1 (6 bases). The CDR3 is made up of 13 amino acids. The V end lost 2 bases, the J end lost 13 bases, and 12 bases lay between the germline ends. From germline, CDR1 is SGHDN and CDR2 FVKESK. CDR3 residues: CASSQQQGGPLHF. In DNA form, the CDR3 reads TGTGCCAGCAGCCAACAACAGGGAGGTCCCCTCCACTTT.

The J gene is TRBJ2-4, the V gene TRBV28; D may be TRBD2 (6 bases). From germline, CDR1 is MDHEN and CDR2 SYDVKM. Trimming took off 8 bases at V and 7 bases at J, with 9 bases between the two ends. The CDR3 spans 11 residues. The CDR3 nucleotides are TGTGCCAGCGGGGGAGGTAACATTCAGTACTTC. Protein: CASGGGNIQYF.